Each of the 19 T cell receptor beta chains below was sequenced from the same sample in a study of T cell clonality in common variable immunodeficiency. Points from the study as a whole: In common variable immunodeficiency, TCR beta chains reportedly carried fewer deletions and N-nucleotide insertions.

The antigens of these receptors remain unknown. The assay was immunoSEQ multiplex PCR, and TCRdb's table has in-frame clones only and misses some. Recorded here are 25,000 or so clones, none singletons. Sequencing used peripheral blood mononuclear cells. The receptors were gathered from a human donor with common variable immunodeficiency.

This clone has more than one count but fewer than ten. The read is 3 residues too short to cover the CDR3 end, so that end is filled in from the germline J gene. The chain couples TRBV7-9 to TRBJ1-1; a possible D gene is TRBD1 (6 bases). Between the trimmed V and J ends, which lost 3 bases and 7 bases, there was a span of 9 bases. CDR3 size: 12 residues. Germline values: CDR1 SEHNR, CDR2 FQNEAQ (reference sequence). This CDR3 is CASSFSGDEAFF. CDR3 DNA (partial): TGTGCCAGCAGCTTCTCAGGGGATGAA. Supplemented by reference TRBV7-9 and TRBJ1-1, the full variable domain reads DTGVSQNPRHKITKRGQNVTFRCDPISEHNRLYWYRQTLGQGPEFLTYFQNEAQLEKSRLLSDRFSAERPKGSFSTLEIQRTEQGDSAMYLCASSFSGDEAFFGQGTRLTVV.

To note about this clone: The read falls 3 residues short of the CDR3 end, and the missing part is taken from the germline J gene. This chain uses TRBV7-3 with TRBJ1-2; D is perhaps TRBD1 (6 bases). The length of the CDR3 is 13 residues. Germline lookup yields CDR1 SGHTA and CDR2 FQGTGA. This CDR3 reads CASSSKGGSGYTF. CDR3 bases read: TGTGCCAGCAGCTCTAAGGGGGGGAGCGGC.

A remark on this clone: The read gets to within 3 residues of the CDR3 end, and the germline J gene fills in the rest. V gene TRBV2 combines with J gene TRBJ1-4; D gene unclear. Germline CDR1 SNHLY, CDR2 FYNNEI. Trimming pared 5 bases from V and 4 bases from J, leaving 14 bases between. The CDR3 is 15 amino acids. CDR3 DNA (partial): TGTGCCAGCAGTCTCTTGGGCCAGTATAATGAAAAA. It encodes CASSLLGQYNEK. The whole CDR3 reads CASSLLGQYNEKLFF.

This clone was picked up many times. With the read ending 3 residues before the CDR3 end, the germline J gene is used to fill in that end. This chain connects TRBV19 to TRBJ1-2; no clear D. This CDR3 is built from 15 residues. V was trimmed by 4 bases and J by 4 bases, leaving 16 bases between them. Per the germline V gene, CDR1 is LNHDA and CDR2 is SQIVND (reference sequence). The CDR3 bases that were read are TGTGCCAGTAGTAACCTGGCACGATCCAGCTATGGC. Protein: CASSNLARSSYG. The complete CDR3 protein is CASSNLARSSYGYTF. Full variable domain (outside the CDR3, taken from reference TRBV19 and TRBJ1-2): DGGITQSPKYLFRKEGQNVTLSCEQNLNHDAMYWYRQDPGQGLRLIYYSQIVNDFQKGDIAEGYSVSREKKESFPLTVTSAQKNPTAFYLCASSNLARSSYGYTFGSGTRLTVV.

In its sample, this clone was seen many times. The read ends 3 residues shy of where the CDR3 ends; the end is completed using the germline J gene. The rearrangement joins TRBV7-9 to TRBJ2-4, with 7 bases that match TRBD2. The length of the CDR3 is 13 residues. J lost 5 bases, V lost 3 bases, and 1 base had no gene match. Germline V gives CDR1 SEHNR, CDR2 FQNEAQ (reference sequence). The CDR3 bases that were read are TGTGCCAGCAGCTTTGGGGGGGAAAACATT. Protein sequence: CASSFGGENI. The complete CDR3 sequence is CASSFGGENIQYF.

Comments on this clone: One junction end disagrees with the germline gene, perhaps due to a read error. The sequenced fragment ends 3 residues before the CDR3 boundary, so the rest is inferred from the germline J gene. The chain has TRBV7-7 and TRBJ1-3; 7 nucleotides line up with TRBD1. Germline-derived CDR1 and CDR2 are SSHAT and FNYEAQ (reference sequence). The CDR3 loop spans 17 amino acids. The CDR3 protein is CASSLTRRDSSGNTIYF. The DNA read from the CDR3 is TGTGCTAGCAGCTTAACCCGCCGGGACAGCTCTGGAAACACC.

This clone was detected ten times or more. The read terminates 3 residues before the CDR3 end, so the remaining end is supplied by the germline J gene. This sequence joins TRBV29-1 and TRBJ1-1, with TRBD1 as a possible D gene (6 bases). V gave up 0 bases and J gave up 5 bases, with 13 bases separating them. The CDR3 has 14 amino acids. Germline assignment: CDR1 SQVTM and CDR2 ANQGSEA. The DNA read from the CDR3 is TGCAGCGTTGAAGAATGGGGGCGGGGGACTGAA. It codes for CSVEEWGRGTE. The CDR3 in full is CSVEEWGRGTEAFF.

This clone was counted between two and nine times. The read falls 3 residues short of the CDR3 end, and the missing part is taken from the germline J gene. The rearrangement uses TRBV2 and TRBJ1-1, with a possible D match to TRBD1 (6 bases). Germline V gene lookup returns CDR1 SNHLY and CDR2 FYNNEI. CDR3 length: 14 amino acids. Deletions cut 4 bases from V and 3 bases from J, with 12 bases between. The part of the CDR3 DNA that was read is TGTGCCAGCAGTGCCGCAGGGGTGGACACTGAA. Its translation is CASSAAGVDTE. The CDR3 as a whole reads CASSAAGVDTEAFF.

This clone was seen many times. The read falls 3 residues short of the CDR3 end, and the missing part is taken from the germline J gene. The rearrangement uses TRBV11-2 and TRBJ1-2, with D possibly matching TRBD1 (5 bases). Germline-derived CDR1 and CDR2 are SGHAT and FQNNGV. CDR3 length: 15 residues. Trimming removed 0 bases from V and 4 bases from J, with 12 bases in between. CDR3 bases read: TGTGCCAGCAGCTTAGAGGTCCGAGGGGCCTATGGC. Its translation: CASSLEVRGAYG. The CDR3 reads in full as CASSLEVRGAYGYTF.

The covered CDR3 bases are TGTGCCAGCAGTAGGGACAGGGGGGTCCACGAG. As protein: CASSRDRGVHE. The whole CDR3 region reads CASSRDRGVHEQYF. V usage is TRBV2 and J usage is TRBJ2-7; TRBD1 aligns across 11 bases. The CDR3 goes on 3 residues after the read ends, and that part is filled in from the germline J gene. Germline lookup yields CDR1 SNHLY and CDR2 FYNNEI. This CDR3 is 14 amino acids long. The V segment lost 5 bases and the J segment 5 bases; nucleotides outside the gene matches: 5.

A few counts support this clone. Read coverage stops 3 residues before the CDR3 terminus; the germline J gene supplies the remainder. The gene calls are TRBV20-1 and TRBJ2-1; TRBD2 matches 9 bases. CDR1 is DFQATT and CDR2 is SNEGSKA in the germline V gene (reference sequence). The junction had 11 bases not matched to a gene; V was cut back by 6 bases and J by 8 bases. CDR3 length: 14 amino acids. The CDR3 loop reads CSARGGAFPDEQFF. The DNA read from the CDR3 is TGCAGTGCCCGCGGGGGGGCCTTCCCCGATGAG.

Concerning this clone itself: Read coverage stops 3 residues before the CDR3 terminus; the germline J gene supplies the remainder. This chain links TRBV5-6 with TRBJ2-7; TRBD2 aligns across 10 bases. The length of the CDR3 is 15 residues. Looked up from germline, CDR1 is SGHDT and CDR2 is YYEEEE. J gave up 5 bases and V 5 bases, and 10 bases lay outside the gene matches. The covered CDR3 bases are TGTGCCAGCAGGGGCCCGACTAGCGGGCTCAACGAG. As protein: CASRGPTSGLNE. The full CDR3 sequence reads CASRGPTSGLNEQYF.

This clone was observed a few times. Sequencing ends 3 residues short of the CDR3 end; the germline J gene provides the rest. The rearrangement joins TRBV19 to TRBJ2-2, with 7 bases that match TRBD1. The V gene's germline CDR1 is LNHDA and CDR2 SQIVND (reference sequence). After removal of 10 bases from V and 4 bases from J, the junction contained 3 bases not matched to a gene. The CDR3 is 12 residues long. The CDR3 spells CATYRGTGELFF. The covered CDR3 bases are TGTGCCACCTACAGGGGCACCGGGGAG. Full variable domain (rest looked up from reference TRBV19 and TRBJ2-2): DGGITQSPKYLFRKEGQNVTLSCEQNLNHDAMYWYRQDPGQGLRLIYYSQIVNDFQKGDIAEGYSVSREKKESFPLTVTSAQKNPTAFYLCATYRGTGELFFGEGSRLTVL.

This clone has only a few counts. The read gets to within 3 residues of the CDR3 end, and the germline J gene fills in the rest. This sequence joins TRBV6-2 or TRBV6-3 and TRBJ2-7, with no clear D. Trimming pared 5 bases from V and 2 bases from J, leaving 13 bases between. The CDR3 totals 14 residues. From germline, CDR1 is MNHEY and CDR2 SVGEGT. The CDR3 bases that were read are TGTGCCAGCAGTCCCCTTATCCCCCCCTACGAG. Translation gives CASSPLIPPYE. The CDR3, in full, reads CASSPLIPPYEQYF.

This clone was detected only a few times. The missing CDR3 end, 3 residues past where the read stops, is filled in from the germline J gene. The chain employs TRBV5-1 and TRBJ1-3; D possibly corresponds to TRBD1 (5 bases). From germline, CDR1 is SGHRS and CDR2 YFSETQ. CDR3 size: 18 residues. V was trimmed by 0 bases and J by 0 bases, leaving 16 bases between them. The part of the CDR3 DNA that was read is TGCGCCAGCAGCTTGGTCGGGTCAGGGATGAGCTCTGGAAACACC. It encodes CASSLVGSGMSSGNT. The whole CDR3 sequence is CASSLVGSGMSSGNTIYF.

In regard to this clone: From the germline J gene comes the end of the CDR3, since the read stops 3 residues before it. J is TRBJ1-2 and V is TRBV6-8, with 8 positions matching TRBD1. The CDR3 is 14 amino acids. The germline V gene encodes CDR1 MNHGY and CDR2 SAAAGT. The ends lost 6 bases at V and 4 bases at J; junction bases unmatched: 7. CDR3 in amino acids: CASRSQGDFYGYTF. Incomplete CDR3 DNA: TGTGCCAGCAGGTCACAGGGGGATTTCTATGGC.

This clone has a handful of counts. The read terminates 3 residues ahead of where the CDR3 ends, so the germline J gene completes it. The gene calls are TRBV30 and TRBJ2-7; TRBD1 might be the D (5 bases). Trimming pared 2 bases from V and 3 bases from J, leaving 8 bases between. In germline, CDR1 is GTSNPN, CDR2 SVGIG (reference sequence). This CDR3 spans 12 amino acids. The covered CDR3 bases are TGTGCCTGGAGTAGGGGCGGCTACGAG. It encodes CAWSRGGYE. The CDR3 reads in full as CAWSRGGYEQYF.

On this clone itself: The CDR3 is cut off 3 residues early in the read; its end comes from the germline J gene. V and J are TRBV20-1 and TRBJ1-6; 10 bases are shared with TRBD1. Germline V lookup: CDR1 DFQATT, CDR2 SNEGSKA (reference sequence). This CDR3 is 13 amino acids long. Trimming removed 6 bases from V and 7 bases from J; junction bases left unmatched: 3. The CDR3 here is CSARQGANSPLHF. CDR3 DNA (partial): TGCAGTGCCAGACAGGGGGCGAATTCACCC.

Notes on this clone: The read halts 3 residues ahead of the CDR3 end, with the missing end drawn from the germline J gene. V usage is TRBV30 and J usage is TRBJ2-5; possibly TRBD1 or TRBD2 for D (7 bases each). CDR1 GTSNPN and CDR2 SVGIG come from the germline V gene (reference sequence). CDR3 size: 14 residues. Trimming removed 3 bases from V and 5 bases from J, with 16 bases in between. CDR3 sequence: CAWRDRQGGETQYF. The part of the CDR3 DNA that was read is TGTGCCTGGAGGGACCGACAGGGAGGGGAGACC.